The entry below describes one TCR beta chain. Its antigen is undetermined. Template switching, a step in the protocol, added a universal primer site, and cDNA carried unique molecular identifiers. TCRdb reanalysed the 5' RACE reads using MiXCR and keeps one entry per CDR3 protein. This table has 420,000 or so distinct CDR3 sequences, about 18% appearing once. Germline V gene data show CDR1 as SGHVS and CDR2 as FQNEAQ. The V segment lost 1 base and the J segment 2 bases; nucleotides outside the gene matches: 13. This CDR3 is built from 18 residues. Healthy Caucasians, and only they, were the donors. This sample is part of a study of identical twins. Whole-study results and caveats: Analyses based on zero insertions could be partly confounded by invariant MAIT and iNKT cells.

The sequence derives from a man between 45 and 60 years old in good health. The chain couples TRBV7-8 to TRBJ2-7; TRBD1 aligns across 8 bases. Sequencing was carried out using naive T cells sorted from blood. The CDR3 spells CASSLGGTGKVITYEQYF. The DNA of the CDR3 is TGTGCCAGCAGCTTAGGGGGGACAGGAAAAGTGATAACCTACGAGCAGTACTTC.